The 8 T cell receptor beta chains in this list originate from one sample, sequenced in a study of T-cell reconstitution after alpha-beta-depleted transplantation in children (dated by TCRdb to the mid-2010s). The library came from PCR. Sequencing relied on an Illumina HiSeq 2500. Molecular barcoding was employed in the preparation of TCR libraries, with unique molecular identifiers being used to normalize TCRbeta repertoire quantification. TCRdb cleaned the public reads at Q25 with fastp, built clones with MiXCR and kept in-frame beta chains. For every CDR3 protein sequence, its rows merge into one entry that carries the most common genes and DNA. Here the sample has some 640,000 distinct CDR3 sequences; approximately 17% occur a single time. The top ten clonotypes cover about 1.1% of the sample. The material was PBMCs from the stem cell graft donor, obtained from the stem cell graft. All receptors come from a human donor who donated a stem cell graft to a child with acute myeloid leukemia.

As regards this clonotype: A much bigger clone sits one base away, suggesting this may be a read error. The J gene is TRBJ2-1, the V gene TRBV29-1; 8 nucleotides agree with TRBD2. This CDR3 contains 12 residues. The germline V gene encodes CDR1 SQVTM and CDR2 ANQGSEA. Trimming removed 5 bases from V and 15 bases from J; junction bases left unmatched: 12. Here the CDR3 reads CSVKPSRRGVFF. Written as DNA, the CDR3 is TGCAGCGTTAAACCATCTAGGCGGGGGGTGTTCTTC.

This clonotype was seen repeatedly, ten times or more. The rearrangement uses TRBV20-1 and TRBJ1-2; 8 nucleotides agree with TRBD1. The V and J ends lost 0 bases and 6 bases, in that order; junction bases with no gene match: 3. The CDR3 sequence is 13 residues long. The germline V gene has CDR1 DFQATT and CDR2 SNEGSKA (reference sequence). CDR3 coding DNA: TGCAGTGCTAGAGAGGGGACAGGACATGGCTACACCTTC. Residues: CSAREGTGHGYTF.

Here the CDR3 DNA reads TGCGCCAGCAGCCCCGGGACTCTCAACTACGAGCAGTACTTC. This sequence encodes CASSPGTLNYEQYF. The rearrangement joins TRBV4-3 to TRBJ2-7; weak D call: TRBD2 (6 bases). The CDR3 extends over 14 amino acids. Trimming took 4 bases from V and 3 from J, leaving 13 bases between them. In germline, CDR1 is LGHNA, CDR2 YSLEER.

The rearrangement uses TRBV7-8 and TRBJ2-1, with D tentatively TRBD1 or TRBD2 (5 bases each). The V end lost 3 bases, the J end lost 7 bases, and 19 bases lay between the germline ends. CDR3 length: 16 amino acids. CDR1 is SGHVS and CDR2 is FQNEAQ in the germline V gene. The CDR3 is CASSFVRGRGTNEQFF. In nucleotides, the CDR3 is TGTGCCAGCAGCTTTGTTCGGGGAAGGGGTACTAATGAGCAGTTCTTC.

This clonotype was recorded at least ten times. The J gene is TRBJ1-6, the V gene TRBV20-1; unclear D gene. V was clipped by 2 bases and J by 4 bases, with 9 bases between them. CDR3 length equals 14 residues. Germline CDR1 DFQATT, CDR2 SNEGSKA (reference sequence). The CDR3 protein is CSARRQSYNSPLHF. CDR3 coding DNA: TGCAGTGCTAGAAGGCAGAGTTATAATTCACCCCTCCACTTT.

This clonotype was counted a few times. The rearrangement uses TRBV18 and TRBJ2-1; 8 nucleotides align to TRBD1. The junction had 7 bases not matched to a gene; V was cut back by 6 bases and J by 3 bases. Germline loops: CDR1 KGHSH, CDR2 LQKENI. The CDR3 is 15 residues long. The CDR3, as DNA: TGTGCCAGCTCCCCTGGGACAGGAAACTACAATGAGCAGTTCTTC. Encoded protein: CASSPGTGNYNEQFF.

The chain uses TRBV19 and TRBJ2-2; D may correspond to TRBD1 or TRBD2 (5 bases each). This CDR3 has 15 amino acids. The germline V gene encodes CDR1 LNHDA and CDR2 SQIVND (reference sequence). Trimming took 5 bases from V and 2 from J, leaving 12 bases between them. The CDR3 loop reads CASSSPGHNTGELFF. The CDR3 DNA reads TGTGCCAGTAGTTCCCCGGGGCACAACACCGGGGAGCTGTTTTTT.

The V call is TRBV6-1, the J call TRBJ1-3; D unclear. Trimming pared 7 bases from V and 0 bases from J, leaving 16 bases between. CDR1 is MNHNS and CDR2 is SASEGT in the germline V gene. The CDR3 is made up of 16 amino acids. The CDR3 DNA follows: TGTGCCAGCATCGGGCGACAAAAGTCCTCTGGAAACACCATATATTTT. Translating gives CASIGRQKSSGNTIYF.